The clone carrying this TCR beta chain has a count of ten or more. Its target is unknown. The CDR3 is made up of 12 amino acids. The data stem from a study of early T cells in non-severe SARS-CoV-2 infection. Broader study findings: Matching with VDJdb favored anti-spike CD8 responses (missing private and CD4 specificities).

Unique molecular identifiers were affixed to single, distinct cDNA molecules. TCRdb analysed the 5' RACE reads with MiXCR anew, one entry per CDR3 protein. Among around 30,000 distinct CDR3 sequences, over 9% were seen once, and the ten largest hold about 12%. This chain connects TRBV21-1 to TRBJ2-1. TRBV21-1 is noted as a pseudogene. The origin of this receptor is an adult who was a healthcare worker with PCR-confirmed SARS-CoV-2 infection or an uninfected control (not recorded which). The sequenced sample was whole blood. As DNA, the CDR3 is TGTGCCAGCAGCAAAGGGATAGGTCGGAAGTTCTTC. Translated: CASSKGIGRKFF.